Following are 22 T cell receptor beta chains from one sample sequenced in a study of T-cell reconstitution after alpha-beta-depleted transplantation in children. Preparation of the TCRbeta library used unique molecular identifiers. TCRdb called the PCR reads again in MiXCR, with one record for every CDR3 protein. The data show around 580,000 distinct CDR3 sequences, roughly a quarter seen once. Source: PBMCs, taken before TCRalphabeta/CD19-depleted stem cell transplant. The source of these receptors is a boy less than two years old with Wiskott-Aldrich syndrome, due to receive a stem cell transplant.

The rearrangement links TRBV12-3 or TRBV12-4 to TRBJ2-1; tentative D call: TRBD2 (6 bases). V gave up 4 bases and J gave up 2 bases, with 18 bases separating them. The CDR3 is made up of 17 amino acids. The CDR3 nucleotides read TGTGCCAGCAGTTGGACTACCTTTTCGGATCCCTACAATGAGCAGTTCTTC. As protein: CASSWTTFSDPYNEQFF.

The table lists this clonotype with a few counts. V and J are TRBV27 and TRBJ2-1; D unclear. The CDR3 length is 14 residues. Per germline, CDR1 MNHEY and CDR2 SMNVEV (reference sequence). With 4 bases removed from V and 6 bases from J, the gap between germline ends came to 13 bases. In DNA form, the CDR3 reads TGTGCCAGCAGTTATTGGAGTCTCGGCAATGAGCAGTTCTTC. Protein: CASSYWSLGNEQFF.

This clonotype was seen more than once but under ten times. The CDR3 coding sequence is TGCGCCAGCAGCTTGGGTACGGGAGGTCCAGATACGCAGTATTTT. This codes for CASSLGTGGPDTQYF. The chain couples TRBV5-1 to TRBJ2-3, with 7 bases identical to TRBD2. The germline V gene has CDR1 SGHRS and CDR2 YFSETQ. V lost 0 bases and J lost 4; bases outside the gene matches: 5. The CDR3 runs to 15 residues. Based on the CDR3 plus reference TRBV5-1 and TRBJ2-3, the full variable domain is KAGVTQTPRYLIKTRGQQVTLSCSPISGHRSVSWYQQTPGQGLQFLFEYFSETQRNKGNFPGRFSGRQFSNSRSEMNVSTLELGDSALYLCASSLGTGGPDTQYFGPGTRLTVL.

A few counts support this clonotype. The gene calls are TRBV10-3 and TRBJ1-1; 8 positions match TRBD1. CDR3 length: 14 residues. V trimming: 6 bases; J trimming: 1 base; junction bases outside the gene matches: 4. Per germline, CDR1 ENHRY and CDR2 SYGVKD. The CDR3 here is CAIRADRANTEAFF. DNA for the CDR3: TGTGCCATCAGGGCGGACAGGGCGAACACTGAAGCTTTCTTT.

This clonotype occurred a few times. This chain links TRBV7-2 with TRBJ1-1; no reliable D call. The CDR3 sequence is 15 residues long. The germline CDR1 and CDR2 sequences are SGHTA and FQGNSA. The V gene lost 4 bases and the J gene lost 6 bases, with 18 bases spanning the gap. The CDR3 DNA follows: TGTGCCAGCAGCTCTCCCGCCCGGGGAAAAGCTGAAGCTTTCTTT. Its translation is CASSSPARGKAEAFF.

The chain couples TRBV7-9 to TRBJ2-5; D gene ambiguous. CDR3 length: 12 amino acids. Trimming removed 3 bases at V and 7 bases at J, with 9 bases between. Germline V gene data show CDR1 as SEHNR and CDR2 as FQNEAQ (reference sequence). The CDR3 protein is CASSLVGVTQYF. The CDR3 DNA sequence: TGTGCCAGCAGCTTGGTGGGTGTGACCCAGTACTTC.

This clonotype was detected only once. The genes are TRBV5-1 and TRBJ2-1, with 10 bases fitting TRBD2. J was trimmed by 9 bases and V by 3 bases; bases with no gene match: 12. Per germline, CDR1 SGHRS and CDR2 YFSETQ. This CDR3 region has 16 residues. CDR3 sequence: CASSSSGSNRLGEQFF. DNA for the CDR3: TGCGCCAGCAGCTCTAGCGGGAGTAATAGGTTGGGTGAGCAGTTCTTC.

The chain joins TRBV5-1 to TRBJ2-5, with D perhaps being TRBD1 or TRBD2 (5 bases each). V dropped 0 bases and J dropped 1 base, with 10 bases sitting between them. This CDR3 spans 15 amino acids. Germline lookup yields CDR1 SGHRS and CDR2 YFSETQ. CDR3 in amino acids: CASSLEVGPQETQYF. DNA for the CDR3: TGCGCCAGCAGCTTGGAGGTGGGACCCCAAGAGACCCAGTACTTC.

CDR3 in amino acids: CASSPPGLAEQFF. The CDR3 nucleotides read TGTGCCAGCTCACCACCGGGACTGGCTGAGCAGTTCTTC. The rearrangement uses TRBV18 and TRBJ2-1; the D gene is possibly TRBD2 (6 bases). The germline CDR1 and CDR2 sequences are KGHSH and LQKENI. The CDR3 is 13 residues long. V lost 0 bases, J lost 9 bases, and 9 bases lay in between. Drawing the rest from reference TRBV18 and TRBJ2-1, the complete variable domain is NAGVMQNPRHLVRRRGQEARLRCSPMKGHSHVYWYRQLPEEGLKFMVYLQKENIIDESGMPKERFSAEFPKEGPSILRIQQVVRGDSAAYFCASSPPGLAEQFFGPGTRLTVL.

This clonotype was seen only once. CDR3 protein: CSADREANEQFF. CDR3 bases: TGCAGTGCGGACAGGGAGGCCAATGAGCAGTTCTTC. The V and J genes are TRBV20-1 and TRBJ2-1, with TRBD1 identical over 8 bases. This CDR3 spans 12 amino acids. Germline V gene lookup returns CDR1 DFQATT and CDR2 SNEGSKA (reference sequence). Unmatched junction bases numbered 4, after V lost 6 bases and J lost 6 bases.

This clonotype has a handful of counts. The chain uses TRBV5-5 and TRBJ2-2; 9 positions agree with TRBD2. This CDR3 spans 15 amino acids. Germline V gives CDR1 SGHKS, CDR2 YYEKEE (reference sequence). V gave up 1 base and J gave up 8 bases; unmatched junction bases: 6. CDR3 loop: CASSLLSSGKGELFF. The DNA of the CDR3 is TGTGCCAGCAGCTTGTTGTCTAGCGGGAAGGGGGAGCTGTTTTTT.

This sequence joins TRBV6-5 and TRBJ1-5, with D unclear. V was pared by 2 bases and J by 1 base, with 9 bases between. CDR1 and CDR2 (germline): MNHEY, SVGAGI. The CDR3 contains 15 residues. The CDR3 region has the DNA TGTGCCAGCAGTTACCAACGGGGAAGCAATCAGCCCCAGCATTTT. Its protein product is CASSYQRGSNQPQHF.

V usage is TRBV7-2 and J usage is TRBJ2-1; D not certain. The CDR3 consists of 14 residues. Deletions cut 5 bases from V and 4 bases from J, with 12 bases between. CDR1 and CDR2 from the germline V gene are SGHTA and FQGNSA. CDR3 in amino acids: CASSIRTPYNEQFF. CDR3 nucleotide sequence: TGTGCCAGCAGCATAAGAACCCCTTACAATGAGCAGTTCTTC. Based on the CDR3 plus reference TRBV7-2 and TRBJ2-1, the full variable domain is GAGVSQSPSNKVTEKGKDVELRCDPISGHTALYWYRQSLGQGLEFLIYFQGNSAPDKSGLPSDRFSAERTGGSVSTLTIQRTQQEDSAVYLCASSIRTPYNEQFFGPGTRLTVL.

V usage is TRBV7-2 and J usage is TRBJ2-2; D is ambiguous. The CDR3 loop spans 12 amino acids. V was trimmed by 4 bases and J by 7 bases, leaving 7 bases between them. CDR1 is SGHTA and CDR2 is FQGNSA in the germline V gene. CDR3 in DNA: TGTGCCAGCAGCTACCCGAGCGGGGAGCTGTTTTTT. Protein: CASSYPSGELFF.

V gene TRBV5-1 combines with J gene TRBJ2-5; D gene uncertain. CDR3 length: 14 residues. Germline values: CDR1 SGHRS, CDR2 YFSETQ. Trimming took off 2 bases at V and 1 base at J, with 9 bases between the two ends. In nucleotides, the CDR3 is TGCGCCAGCAGCTTTCGGGCAGTCCAAGAGACCCAGTACTTC. This gives the protein CASSFRAVQETQYF.

The rearrangement uses TRBV12-3 or TRBV12-4 and TRBJ2-1; 9 bases fit TRBD1. The CDR3 loop spans 15 amino acids. The V segment lost 7 bases and the J segment 5 bases; nucleotides outside the gene matches: 9. In DNA form, the CDR3 reads TGTGCCAGCAAACCCTTGCGGGACAGGGACAATGAGCAGTTCTTC. Protein: CASKPLRDRDNEQFF.

This clonotype has only a few counts. The rearrangement links TRBV7-9 to TRBJ1-1; D gene unclear. The CDR3 extends over 13 amino acids. V dropped 5 bases and J dropped 4 bases, with 11 bases sitting between them. CDR1 is SEHNR and CDR2 is FQNEAQ in the germline V gene (reference sequence). CDR3 protein: CASSHSATTEAFF. CDR3 nucleotides: TGTGCCAGCAGCCACTCAGCCACCACTGAAGCTTTCTTT.

The chain has TRBV7-2 and TRBJ2-7; D possibly corresponds to TRBD2 (5 bases). The CDR3 has 13 residues. Germline V gene lookup returns CDR1 SGHTA and CDR2 FQGNSA. V was trimmed by 5 bases and J by 3 bases, leaving 11 bases between them. CDR3 DNA sequence: TGTGCCAGCAGCCCTGAGGGCCGCTACGAGCAGTACTTC. It encodes CASSPEGRYEQYF.

This clonotype was detected a few times. The CDR3 DNA reads TGTGCCAGCAGCTTAGCGCAAGGGGATGGCTACACCTTC. Protein product: CASSLAQGDGYTF. The rearrangement uses TRBV7-9 and TRBJ1-2; the D gene is possibly TRBD1 (5 bases). Trimming took 0 bases from V and 6 from J, leaving 8 bases between them. The CDR3 consists of 13 residues. Germline V gene lookup returns CDR1 SEHNR and CDR2 FQNEAQ (reference sequence).

CDR3 residues: CASSQDQLAGSSYNEQFF. The CDR3 nucleotides read TGTGCCAGCAGCCAAGACCAATTAGCGGGGAGCTCCTACAATGAGCAGTTCTTC. The chain uses TRBV4-2 and TRBJ2-1, with 8 positions matching TRBD2. The CDR3 covers 18 residues. The J segment lost 0 bases and the V segment lost 0 bases, leaving 7 bases of the junction unmatched. CDR1 LGHNA and CDR2 YNFKEQ come from the germline V gene.

The rearrangement links TRBV10-3 to TRBJ1-5; TRBD1 might be the D (5 bases). The V and J ends lost 2 bases and 3 bases respectively, with 11 bases between them. Germline V CDR1 and CDR2: ENHRY, SYGVKD. The CDR3 sequence is 15 residues long. The CDR3 spells CAISEGDGHNQPQHF. The CDR3 nucleotides are TGTGCCATCAGTGAGGGGGACGGTCACAATCAGCCCCAGCATTTT.

This rearrangement joins TRBV20-1 to TRBJ2-1; D is uncertain. CDR3 size: 14 residues. V lost 4 bases and J lost 7, with 17 bases in between. The V gene's germline CDR1 is DFQATT and CDR2 SNEGSKA (reference sequence). In nucleotides, the CDR3 is TGCAGTGCTACGGAGACGAATCGAGAGAATGAGCAGTTCTTC. This translates into CSATETNRENEQFF.